Presented here are 25 T cell receptor beta chains from one specimen sequenced in a study of blood T cell repertoires in COVID-19 (dated by TCRdb to the early 2020s). The library was prepared using the immunoSEQ multiplex PCR assay. The clones in this table, taken by TCRdb from immuneACCESS, are in-frame only. Not every clone is retained; where verified, under half of the shortfall comes from an unresolved V gene, and the cause of the rest is unknown. For this sample the table gives some 56,000 clones, of which less than 85% were detected only once. The ten largest account for around 18% of the sample. The material sequenced was peripheral blood. The receptors were sampled from a woman in her fifties or sixties with active or convalescent COVID-19.

This chain uses TRBV19 with TRBJ1-3; D possibly corresponds to TRBD1 (6 bases). CDR1 and CDR2 from the germline V gene are LNHDA and SQIVND (reference sequence). The CDR3 is made up of 14 amino acids. V was clipped by 5 bases and J by 3 bases, with 11 bases between them. The CDR3 sequence is CASSHRDIGNTIYF. The CDR3 nucleotides read TGTGCCAGTAGTCACCGGGACATTGGAAACACCATATATTTT.

This clone has a handful of counts. V and J are TRBV7-8 and TRBJ2-7; 9 nucleotides line up with TRBD1. V was clipped by 1 base and J by 7 bases; unmatched bases: 8. Germline V gene data show CDR1 as SGHVS and CDR2 as FQNEAQ. The CDR3 has 15 residues. Here the CDR3 reads CASSLERTGVSEQYF. The CDR3 nucleotides read TGTGCCAGCAGCTTAGAGCGGACAGGGGTTTCGGAGCAGTACTTC.

This clone was seen only a few times. The chain couples TRBV27 to TRBJ2-3; D is possibly TRBD2 (5 bases). Germline-derived CDR1 and CDR2 are MNHEY and SMNVEV (reference sequence). The CDR3 extends over 15 amino acids. V was clipped by 4 bases and J by 1 base, with 12 bases between them. The CDR3 DNA follows: TGTGCCAGCAGTTCCTACTGGACTGGCACAGATACGCAGTATTTT. Its translation is CASSSYWTGTDTQYF.

The rearrangement joins TRBV2 to TRBJ2-1; maybe TRBD2 (5 bases). CDR1 and CDR2 from the germline V gene are SNHLY and FYNNEI. The CDR3 runs 13 residues. V was trimmed by 4 bases and J by 6 bases, leaving 10 bases between them. The CDR3 sequence is CASSGLASNEQFF. Here the CDR3 DNA reads TGTGCCAGCAGTGGTCTAGCCTCCAATGAGCAGTTCTTC.

The CDR3 protein is CASSPRGTSYEQYF. The CDR3 DNA reads TGTGCCAGCAGCCCGAGAGGCACCTCCTACGAGCAGTACTTC. V and J are TRBV7-8 and TRBJ2-7; D gene unclear. The CDR3 is 14 amino acids. Germline V CDR1 and CDR2: SGHVS, FQNEAQ. V lost 5 bases to trimming and J lost 0 bases, with 11 bases between them. The full variable domain, its missing parts supplied by reference TRBV7-8 and TRBJ2-7, is GAGVSQSPRYKVAKRGQDVALRCDPISGHVSLFWYQQALGQGPEFLTYFQNEAQLDKSGLPSDRFFAERPEGSVSTLKIQRTQQEDSAVYLCASSPRGTSYEQYFGPGTRLTVT.

This clone was seen only once. The CDR3 loop reads CAYALAGRAYNEQFF. DNA for the CDR3: TGTGCCTACGCCTTAGCGGGGCGAGCCTACAATGAGCAGTTCTTC. This chain uses TRBV30 with TRBJ2-1; 8 bases map to TRBD2. J gave up 2 bases and V 7 bases, and 10 bases lay outside the gene matches. Germline-derived CDR1 and CDR2 are GTSNPN and SVGIG (reference sequence). CDR3 length: 15 residues.

This chain uses TRBV2 with TRBJ2-1; maybe TRBD1 (6 bases). Germline loops: CDR1 SNHLY, CDR2 FYNNEI. Trimming pared 5 bases from V and 4 bases from J, leaving 9 bases between. The length of the CDR3 is 13 residues. CDR3 in DNA: TGTGCCAGCAGTCTGACAGGATACAATGAGCAGTTCTTC. It is translated as CASSLTGYNEQFF.

V is TRBV5-5 and J is TRBJ2-5, with 7 bases identical to TRBD1. J gave up 1 base and V 3 bases, and 6 bases lay outside the gene matches. CDR3 length: 15 residues. The germline V gene encodes CDR1 SGHKS and CDR2 YYEKEE (reference sequence). The CDR3 nucleotides are TGTGCCAGCAGCTCCCCTAGGGGGCTCCAAGAGACCCAGTACTTC. Protein sequence: CASSSPRGLQETQYF. The entire variable domain, with the rest obtained from reference TRBV5-5 and TRBJ2-5, is as follows: DAGVTQSPTHLIKTRGQQVTLRCSPISGHKSVSWYQQVLGQGPQFIFQYYEKEERGRGNFPDRFSARQFPNYSSELNVNALLLGDSALYLCASSSPRGLQETQYFGPGTRLLVL.

In this sample, this clone turned up many times. V usage is TRBV11-1 and J usage is TRBJ1-1; D is undetermined. V gave up 2 bases and J gave up 3 bases, with 10 bases separating them. The CDR3 is 14 residues long. Germline-derived CDR1 and CDR2 are SGHAT and FQDESV (reference sequence). As DNA, the CDR3 is TGTGCCAGCAGCTTACCCCCGAGTTACACTGAAGCTTTCTTT. This encodes CASSLPPSYTEAFF.

The chain uses TRBV5-1 and TRBJ2-5; TRBD2 aligns across 10 bases. V trimming: 0 bases; J trimming: 5 bases; junction bases outside the gene matches: 4. From germline, CDR1 is SGHRS and CDR2 YFSETQ. This CDR3 has 15 amino acids. CDR3 DNA sequence: TGCGCCAGCAGCTTGGCAACTAGCGGGGATGAGACCCAGTACTTC. Its translation: CASSLATSGDETQYF.

The chain links TRBV11-1 to TRBJ2-1; a weak D match, TRBD2 (5 bases). V lost 1 base and J lost 8, with 18 bases in between. This CDR3 contains 16 residues. Per germline, CDR1 SGHAT and CDR2 FQDESV (reference sequence). The CDR3 reads CASSLGDYYLLHEQFF. The DNA of the CDR3 is TGTGCCAGCAGCTTAGGCGACTATTATCTCCTCCATGAGCAGTTCTTC.

Sample share makes this clone medium-sized. The chain recombines TRBV4-2 with TRBJ2-7; weak D call: TRBD1 (5 bases). The V end was cut by 3 bases, the J end by 6 bases, with 12 bases between. This CDR3 region has 13 residues. Germline V gene sequence: CDR1 LGHNA, CDR2 YNFKEQ. CDR3 DNA sequence: TGTGCCAGCAGCCAGGACCTTCAGGGCGAGCAGTACTTC. This encodes CASSQDLQGEQYF.

V is TRBV11-2 and J is TRBJ1-5; 9 nucleotides align to TRBD1. The CDR3 is 17 residues long. Per germline, CDR1 SGHAT and CDR2 FQNNGV. J was trimmed by 6 bases and V by 4 bases; bases with no gene match: 13. CDR3 DNA: TGTGCCAGCAGCTCTGGGCGATTACAGGGGGCTTTTCAGCCCCAGCATTTT. Its protein product is CASSSGRLQGAFQPQHF.

The genes are TRBV7-2 and TRBJ2-7; D uncertain. The CDR3 contains 15 residues. V was clipped by 0 bases and J by 2 bases, with 11 bases between them. Looked up from germline, CDR1 is SGHTA and CDR2 is FQGNSA. For the CDR3, the DNA is TGTGCCAGCAGCTTAGCAGCCTCGGGTACCTACGAGCAGTACTTC. Protein product: CASSLAASGTYEQYF.

The rearrangement uses TRBV5-1 and TRBJ2-3; 10 bases map to TRBD1. This CDR3 contains 17 residues. Trimming cost V 4 bases and J 2 bases; bases outside gene matches: 10. From germline, CDR1 is SGHRS and CDR2 YFSETQ. CDR3 nucleotides: TGCGCCAGCAGCCCGCGGGACAGGGGAACTCTCACAGATACGCAGTATTTT. Translated: CASSPRDRGTLTDTQYF.

The CDR3 DNA reads as TGTGCCAGCGCGGCAGGGACTGAAGCTTTCTTT. Translated: CASAAGTEAFF. The rearrangement links TRBV5-4 to TRBJ1-1; tentative D call: TRBD1 (5 bases). The CDR3 runs to 11 residues. Trimming removed 7 bases at V and 5 bases at J, with 9 bases between. Germline assignment: CDR1 SGHNT and CDR2 YYREEE (reference sequence). Drawing the rest from reference TRBV5-4 and TRBJ1-1, the complete variable domain is ETGVTQSPTHLIKTRGQQVTLRCSSQSGHNTVSWYQQALGQGPQFIFQYYREEENGRGNFPPRFSGLQFPNYSSELNVNALELDDSALYLCASAAGTEAFFGQGTRLTVV.

This chain uses TRBV15 with TRBJ1-4, with 7 positions matching TRBD1. Per the germline V gene, CDR1 is LNHNV and CDR2 is YYDKDF (reference sequence). V trimming: 0 bases; J trimming: 7 bases; junction bases outside the gene matches: 8. This CDR3 is 16 amino acids long. The CDR3 sequence: CATSRDRGGAGEKLFF. CDR3 in DNA: TGTGCCACCAGCAGAGACCGAGGGGGCGCGGGTGAAAAACTGTTTTTT.

The chain recombines TRBV5-5 with TRBJ2-7, with D perhaps TRBD2 (6 bases). The CDR3 totals 15 residues. Germline CDR1 is SGHKS and CDR2 is YYEKEE (reference sequence). V lost 4 bases to trimming and J lost 1 base, with 15 bases between them. The CDR3 nucleotides are TGTGCCAGCAGCCTGGGGACTGACTTATCCTACGAGCAGTACTTC. This encodes CASSLGTDLSYEQYF.

This sequence joins TRBV7-9 and TRBJ2-1; D perhaps matches TRBD1 (5 bases). Per germline, CDR1 SEHNR and CDR2 FQNEAQ (reference sequence). Trimming pared 0 bases from V and 9 bases from J, leaving 18 bases between. CDR3 length: 16 amino acids. The chain's CDR3 is CASSLAGPSRASEQFF. The CDR3 DNA follows: TGTGCCAGCAGCTTAGCGGGCCCATCCAGGGCTAGTGAGCAGTTCTTC.

The J gene is TRBJ2-5, the V gene TRBV7-5; TRBD1, as called in the table, went unchecked against the DNA. TRBV7-5 is a recognized pseudogene. CDR3 size: 12 residues. CDR3 DNA sequence: TGTGTCAGAACGGCAGGGGGGGAGACCCAGTACTTC. Its translation is CVRTAGGETQYF.

The gene calls are TRBV19 and TRBJ2-5; D possibly corresponds to TRBD2 (5 bases). This CDR3 region has 16 residues. The V end was cut by 3 bases, the J end by 7 bases, with 21 bases between. From germline, CDR1 is LNHDA and CDR2 SQIVND (reference sequence). DNA for the CDR3: TGTGCCAGTAGTATTACTCCAGGCTCCGGAGGAGGGACCCAGTACTTC. This encodes CASSITPGSGGGTQYF.

The rearrangement joins TRBV25-1 to TRBJ2-2, with TRBD1 as a possible D gene (5 bases). Germline lookup yields CDR1 MGHDK and CDR2 SYGVNS. The CDR3 runs to 15 residues. The V and J ends lost 2 bases and 5 bases respectively, with 12 bases between them. CDR3 sequence reads: CASSEHRQLTGELFF. The CDR3 DNA follows: TGTGCCAGCAGTGAACACAGACAGCTGACCGGGGAGCTGTTTTTT. Drawing the rest from reference TRBV25-1 and TRBJ2-2, the complete variable domain is EADIYQTPRYLVIGTGKKITLECSQTMGHDKMYWYQQDPGMELHLIHYSYGVNSTEKGDLSSESTVSRIRTEHFPLTLESARPSHTSQYLCASSEHRQLTGELFFGEGSRLTVL.

The rearrangement joins TRBV7-6 to TRBJ1-4; D is uncertain. Germline V CDR1 and CDR2: SGHVS, FNYEAQ. V was clipped by 4 bases and J by 8 bases, with 5 bases between them. CDR3 length: 11 residues. The CDR3 DNA reads TGTGCCAGCAGCTCCGGGGAAAAACTGTTTTTT. Protein product: CASSSGEKLFF.

The rearrangement joins TRBV14 to TRBJ1-2; 10 bases are a match to TRBD1. This CDR3 contains 12 residues. Germline V CDR1 and CDR2: SGHDN, FVKESK. V trimming: 9 bases; J trimming: 6 bases; junction bases outside the gene matches: 4. The CDR3 loop is CASPTGGNGYTF. The CDR3 bases are TGTGCCAGTCCGACAGGGGGCAATGGCTACACCTTC.

This chain joins TRBV4-1 and TRBJ2-1, with 7 bases aligning to TRBD2. V dropped 1 base and J dropped 3; count of bases not matched to a gene: 6. The germline gives CDR1 MGHRA, CDR2 YSYEKL. This CDR3 has 16 residues. CDR3 loop: CASSQGPAGFYNEQFF. The DNA of the CDR3 is TGCGCCAGCAGCCAAGGGCCAGCGGGATTCTACAATGAGCAGTTCTTC.